One sample yielded the 14 T cell receptor beta chains listed below, sequenced in a study of identical twins (dated by TCRdb to 2016 to 2017). Receptor amplification or capture employed 5' RACE. Sequencing was performed on an Illumina HiSeq 2000. TCRdb trimmed the raw reads at Q25, called clones with MiXCR and kept productive beta chains. Each CDR3 protein appears once, grouped with its most common genes and DNA. Within this sample are 250,000 to 300,000 distinct CDR3 sequences, with approximately 8.3% of them counted one time only. Jointly, the top ten make up roughly 3% of the sample. The same sample was also studied in work on yellow fever vaccine responses in identical twins.

Sequencing was carried out using CD8+ T cells sorted from blood. The receptors here all came from a woman younger than 30 in good health.

The genes are TRBV7-9 and TRBJ1-6; TRBD1 might be the D (5 bases). The CDR3 has 12 amino acids. The V gene's germline CDR1 is SEHNR and CDR2 FQNEAQ (reference sequence). The V end lost 8 bases, the J end lost 6 bases, and 8 bases lay between the germline ends. The chain's CDR3 is CASRDSNSPLHF. The DNA of the CDR3 is TGTGCCAGCCGGGACTCTAATTCACCCCTCCACTTT.

This clonotype occurred a few times. The gene calls are TRBV20-1 and TRBJ1-1, with 10 bases fitting TRBD1. V was pared by 3 bases and J by 8 bases, with 9 bases of the junction left unmatched. The length of the CDR3 is 14 residues. Germline V gene data show CDR1 as DFQATT and CDR2 as SNEGSKA (reference sequence). The CDR3 DNA is TGCAGTGCTAGGATCGTAGGGACAGGGGAGGAAGCTTTCTTT. This translates into CSARIVGTGEEAFF.

V usage is TRBV29-1 and J usage is TRBJ2-3; 10 bases align to TRBD2. Germline trimming cut 6 bases from V and 3 bases from J; bases unmatched to any gene: 6. The CDR3 extends over 14 amino acids. Germline assignment: CDR1 SQVTM and CDR2 ANQGSEA. The CDR3 reads CSVGTSVETDTQYF. As DNA, the CDR3 is TGCAGCGTGGGGACTAGCGTTGAGACAGATACGCAGTATTTT.

This clonotype has a handful of counts. The chain couples TRBV7-9 to TRBJ2-1, with TRBD2 matching 13 bases. This CDR3 spans 17 amino acids. The germline gives CDR1 SEHNR, CDR2 FQNEAQ (reference sequence). Losses at the gene ends were 5 bases for V and 8 bases for J; bases not matched to a gene: 12. The CDR3 loop is CASSPQLAGGPSDEQFF. CDR3 nucleotides: TGTGCCAGCAGCCCCCAACTAGCGGGGGGGCCCAGCGATGAGCAGTTCTTC.

This clonotype was counted many times. Here the CDR3 DNA reads TGTGCCAGCAGCACCCCCCGAGGACTACCGGGGGATACGCAGTATTTT. Residues: CASSTPRGLPGDTQYF. This chain connects TRBV5-6 to TRBJ2-3; maybe TRBD2 (6 bases). Trimming stripped 4 bases from V and 6 bases from J, with 21 bases between. The CDR3 contains 16 residues. The V gene's germline CDR1 is SGHDT and CDR2 YYEEEE.

This clonotype was detected only a few times. The J gene is TRBJ2-7, the V gene TRBV10-3; 9 bases line up with TRBD1. The ends lost 6 bases at V and 3 bases at J; junction bases unmatched: 9. Germline lookup yields CDR1 ENHRY and CDR2 SYGVKD. This CDR3 is 15 amino acids long. CDR3 amino acids: CAIRGGQGYNYEQYF. CDR3 DNA sequence: TGTGCCATCAGAGGGGGACAGGGCTATAACTACGAGCAGTACTTC.

The V call is TRBV4-1, the J call TRBJ2-7; no firm D call. Germline V gene lookup returns CDR1 MGHRA and CDR2 YSYEKL. Deletions cut 0 bases from V and 2 bases from J, with 11 bases between. The CDR3 spans 15 residues. CDR3 DNA sequence: TGCGCCAGCAGCCAAGATCCGTCGGCTCCCTACGAGCAGTACTTC. This translates into CASSQDPSAPYEQYF.

This clonotype was seen a few times. The rearrangement links TRBV20-1 to TRBJ1-2; possible D gene TRBD1, 6 bases. The germline V gene has CDR1 DFQATT and CDR2 SNEGSKA (reference sequence). This CDR3 region has 13 residues. The germline V and J ends were trimmed by 6 bases and 0 bases, with 11 bases remaining between them. The CDR3 loop reads CSARTVPNYGYTF. The CDR3 DNA follows: TGCAGTGCGCGGACAGTTCCTAACTATGGCTACACCTTC.

The genes are TRBV20-1 and TRBJ2-5; possible D gene TRBD2, 6 bases. Germline loops: CDR1 DFQATT, CDR2 SNEGSKA (reference sequence). V was cut by 0 bases and J by 7 bases, with 18 bases left in between. CDR3 length: 15 residues. The CDR3 loop reads CSAREEGADLGTQYF. In DNA, the CDR3 is TGCAGTGCTAGAGAGGAGGGCGCGGACCTTGGGACCCAGTACTTC.

This chain connects TRBV6-1 to TRBJ2-7; 12 nucleotides align to TRBD2. The CDR3 totals 18 residues. With 7 bases clipped from V and 5 bases from J, the junction kept 18 bases outside the gene matches. The germline gives CDR1 MNHNS, CDR2 SASEGT. The CDR3: CASNSLAGGPRSNNEQYF. The CDR3 DNA sequence: TGTGCCAGCAACTCACTAGCGGGAGGCCCACGATCGAACAACGAGCAGTACTTC.

This clonotype was counted ten times or more. The gene calls are TRBV29-1 and TRBJ2-1; 8 bases map to TRBD1. CDR1 is SQVTM and CDR2 is ANQGSEA in the germline V gene. This CDR3 has 17 residues. Trimming removed 0 bases from V and 2 bases from J; junction bases left unmatched: 9. CDR3 nucleotide sequence: TGCAGCGTTGAAGATCTAGGACAGGGTATGCCCTACAATGAGCAGTTCTTC. Translating gives CSVEDLGQGMPYNEQFF.

This clonotype has just a few counts. CDR3 amino acids: CASSPRAYRDTQYF. The CDR3 coding sequence is TGTGCCAGCAGCCCGCGGGCCTACAGAGATACGCAGTATTTT. The chain combines TRBV27 with TRBJ2-3; the D gene is possibly TRBD2 (5 bases). This CDR3 region has 14 residues. The ends were cut back, 6 bases at V and 5 bases at J, with 15 bases in the middle. Germline CDR1 and CDR2: MNHEY and SMNVEV (reference sequence).

The gene calls are TRBV9 and TRBJ2-7; 8 bases line up with TRBD2. The CDR3 runs to 14 residues. After removal of 0 bases from V and 3 bases from J, the junction contained 2 bases not matched to a gene. Germline V lookup: CDR1 SGDLS, CDR2 YYNGEE. CDR3 protein: CASSVDLAGYEQYF. The CDR3 nucleotides are TGTGCCAGCAGCGTAGATCTAGCGGGCTACGAGCAGTACTTC.

This clonotype appeared many times. The rearrangement uses TRBV29-1 and TRBJ2-5, with D unresolved. CDR1 and CDR2 from the germline V gene are SQVTM and ANQGSEA. The CDR3 is 12 amino acids. V was cut by 4 bases and J by 4 bases, with 10 bases left in between. CDR3 nucleotide sequence: TGCAGCGTTGTTGGTAGACCAGAGACCCAGTACTTC. Translated: CSVVGRPETQYF.